The present T cell receptor (beta chain) was sequenced within a study of cytomegalovirus exposure and HLA in healthy donors (dated by TCRdb to about 2017). With regard to the full study: An earlier analysis of about 530 of the donors reported approximately 280 Gb of sequence data and 95 million to 130 million unique TCR beta sequences obtained from approximately 180 million T cells. Around 320 gigabases of sequencing data and approximately 93 million unique TCR sequences were included in an early release covering around 650 HLA-typed donors. The genetic ancestry cluster associated with self-reported Caucasian donors included approximately 85% of the 300 to 450 genotyped donors. The aim of the study was to test whether cataloging public T cell receptors could identify signatures of past pathogen exposure. The study profiled the T cell repertoires of hundreds of subjects by immunosequencing and related them to cytomegalovirus serostatus. A separate validation cohort of more than 100 different subjects was used in addition to the roughly 620-subject first cohort. To predict cytomegalovirus infection status, the study brought together high-throughput TCR immunosequencing, statistical association of individual TCRs with disease status, and machine learning. In a later analysis, previously published TCR beta repertoires from roughly 710 donors were re-analyzed and high-resolution HLA genotyping was added so that TCR occurrence patterns could be studied. Rather than using new phenotypic data, the later analysis identified candidate immune exposures from TCR beta sequences and from how often those sequences occurred across donors. An earlier analysis of roughly 580 of the donors used high-throughput TCR beta sequencing to judge whether each TCR beta V gene segment behaved as functional or pseudogenic. Donor age, sex, ethnicity and CMV serostatus were compiled alongside the repertoire data. A later genetic analysis used genome-wide SNP genotypes for about 60% of the 666 donors, treating that subset as a discovery cohort. Every repertoire in the discovery cohort had been generated on one and the same sequencing platform. HLA typing covered class I and class II loci at four-digit resolution. Typing coverage varied by locus: roughly 629-640 donors for A, B, C, DRB1 and DQB1; 500 to 550 for DQA1; approximately 610 for DPA1; 450 to 480 for DPB1. Because of strong linkage in the cohort, 4 to 6 DR-DQ haplotypes were treated as single units for association and clustering. Among 300 to 450 genotyped donors of the cohort, an average of 235,054 unique TCR beta nucleotide sequences were sequenced per donor, around a sixth of them non-productive.

A remark on this clone: The target of this receptor is not known. No much larger clone is present one base from it, and per-base qualities are unavailable.

The cohort consisted of approximately 670 healthy bone marrow donors. Cohort members were all nominally healthy when sampled, although unrecorded immune exposures were likely present. The donor was CMV seropositive and belonged to the group of a few hundred seropositive cohort members. Every donor gave a peripheral blood sample, and the peripheral blood mononuclear cells from that sample were used for TCR beta sequencing. Genomic DNA was extracted from the blood cell samples with the Qiagen DNeasy Blood Extraction Kit. Points the paper makes about the study in general: Cytomegalovirus status was reported to be diagnosed by the classifier with high specificity and sensitivity in both the original and validation cohorts. In vitro tests confirmed that three of the cytomegalovirus-associated TCR beta chains recognize cytomegalovirus antigens. A further reported finding was that TCR beta sequences accurately predicted the HLA-A and HLA-B alleles for most subjects in the first cohort. HLA typing was unavailable for some donors at each locus, so association tests used only the typed subset. Across donors, most TCR sequences were observed very rarely, whereas some public TCRs were present in many individuals. According to a later analysis, most CMV-associated TCR beta chains appeared to be HLA-restricted, and the HLA associations seemed to be driven largely by CMV exposure. In the study, about 150 TCR beta chains were listed as associated with cytomegalovirus. A later analysis found that TCR association rates varied across HLA loci, with DRB1 alleles showing the most associated TCRs and HLA-C alleles the fewest. According to a later genetic analysis, donors in an Asian-associated ancestry cluster had fewer N-insertions in productive TCRs than the approximately 670-donor mean. At a false discovery rate of 0.05, a later analysis linked some 17,000 TCR beta sequences to specific HLA alleles. Strong co-occurrence of HLA alleles, especially DR and DQ, made assigning TCR associations to individual alleles difficult. Correlated functional status among segregating V segments might be attributable to linkage disequilibrium, but an unknown experimental factor could not be ruled out. Some IMGT-functional V segments, including TRBV6-2 and TRBV6-3, could not be told apart with the 87-base-pair reads, so those segments were excluded. The presence/absence analyses assumed that sequencing depth was roughly uniform across donors, and that assumption may not be true. In an earlier analysis of around 600 of the donors, most TCR beta V segments were observed in productive rearrangements about 87% or about 30% of the time, broadly matching IMGT annotations. According to the authors, the approach could potentially be generalized to other disease states and immunological phenotypes. Immune exposure information for the cohort was limited to CMV serostatus. An association between a missense DCLRE1C variant and V-gene and J-gene trimming of TCR beta chains was found in a later genetic analysis and replicated in an independent cohort. A group of highly shared sequence variants was considered likely to be a technical artifact of the sequencing pipeline. Compared with equally common non-associated chains, HLA-associated TCR beta chains in a later analysis were more clonally expanded and had lower generation probabilities. The cohort was sequenced for TCR beta chains only, and without alpha or paired-chain data the features that could be detected were limited. Several of the top co-occurrence clusters appeared to be linked to parvovirus B19, influenza, CMV and Epstein-Barr virus, according to a later analysis. Because counts were too low, more than 15 rarely observed V segments, including chromosome 9 orphons, were excluded from the earlier analysis of around 640 of the donors.

Receptor amplification or capture employed the immunoSEQ multiplex PCR assay. For the multiplex PCR, a mixture combining 60 forward primers for TCR Vbeta segments and 13 reverse primers for TCR Jbeta segments was used. Amplification of the CDR3 region of rearranged TCR beta genes was performed with a multiplex PCR assay on genomic DNA. On the Illumina HiSeq System, the amplified TCR beta libraries were sequenced as 87-base-pair reads. From the authors' description of their analysis: A later analysis counted 75 million to 100 million unique TCR beta chains across the 670 or so repertoires, and 9.5 million to 11 million of these chains were shared by at least two donors. A nearest-neighbor algorithm error-corrected the raw reads and collapsed the reads into unique sequences, merging closely related sequences to remove PCR and sequencing errors. To assign V, D and J gene segments, CDR3 sequences were aligned to IMGT reference sequences. For a sequence to be retained, at least a six-nucleotide match to both a V gene segment and a J gene segment was required. A rearrangement was called productive if the CDR3 had no stop codons and remained in frame with V and J, and every other rearrangement was called non-productive. CDR3 was defined by IMGT convention, running from the second conserved V-encoded cysteine to the conserved J-encoded phenylalanine. Sequences without an unambiguous match to a single V gene segment were excluded from the earlier analysis of about 640 of the donors. An earlier analysis of 587 of the donors called V segments functional above 56.7% productive rearrangements and segregating when the between-donor standard deviation exceeded 5%. To diagnose cytomegalovirus status from the catalog of TCR beta chain sequences, a statistical classification framework was built. V and J gene assignment, in a later analysis, came from comparing TCR nucleotide sequences with IMGT/GENE-DB human TR gene sequences. In a later analysis, CDR3 sequences and most-parsimonious VDJ recombination scenarios were assigned using the TCRdist pipeline. In a later analysis, each TCR beta chain was defined by its CDR3 amino acid sequence together with its V-gene family, and reads without a unique V-gene family were excluded. A later analysis removed 500 to 650 highly shared, low-generation-probability nucleotide sequences to deal with suspected cross-contamination and a sequencing artifact. In a later analysis, a clonal expansion index for each public chain was calculated from normalized within-repertoire ranks of inferred template counts. In a later analysis, generation probabilities were computed using a VDJ recombination model fitted to out-of-frame rearrangements, and the results were checked against IGoR. In a later analysis, hypergeometric tests were used to score TCR-TCR, TCR-HLA and TCR-CMV co-occurrence, with a repertoire-size bias correction applied to TCR pairs. To estimate false discovery rates, a later analysis permuted the HLA or CMV assignments 20 times. In a later analysis, co-occurring TCRs were grouped with DBSCAN, and TCRdist sequence similarity was added when clustering was performed within HLA-allele-positive subsets. Co-occurrence clustering excluded repertoires with fewer than 30,000 or more than 120,000 public chains, plus five with anomalous nucleotide sharing. Held by TCRdb, this immuneACCESS table contains in-frame sequences only and omits some clones. Under half of the omission traces to an unresolved V gene where checked; the cause of the rest is unknown. V, J and clone size were drawn from that table, and D and trimming were deduced from the DNA. For this sample there are under 150,000 clones; roughly 80% appear just once. Of the sample, approximately 5% is held by the ten largest clones.

CDR1 is given as MNHNS and CDR2 as SASEGT, both from the germline V gene. The V and J ends are trimmed by 2 bases and 2 bases, leaving 16 bases between them. The CDR3, from cysteine to phenylalanine, totals 16 residues. Left in the record is the CDR3 DNA by itself, 48 bases read in frame from the first base. The specimen sequenced was PBMCs. This sequence originates from a woman aged 30 to 39 in good health and CMV-seropositive. Recombination connected TRBV6-1 to TRBJ2-7; the D gene is perhaps TRBD2, from 5 matching bases. The CDR3 sequence is CASSELTGWTPYEQYF. The nucleotide sequence reads as follows: TGTGCCAGCAGTGAATTGACGGGGTGGACTCCCTACGAGCAGTACTTC.